This TCR beta chain was obtained from a study of PD-L1 blockade in urothelial cancer. Study background: Males with bladder-origin urothelial cancer made up about nine tenths of the roughly 29 patients. Patients arrived having already received 0 to 3 prior chemotherapy regimens. T cell content in blood samples showed a median of about 150,000.

As to time point: pretreatment peripheral blood. Only in-frame clones appear in the TCRdb table, and some are missing; sequencing was by immunoSEQ multiplex PCR. The data contain 60,000 to 75,000 clones, over 80% of them seen just once; the ten biggest clones take up roughly 8.3%. Germline V gene data show CDR1 as MNHEY and CDR2 as SMNVEV (reference sequence). V trimming: 8 bases; J trimming: 4 bases; junction bases outside the gene matches: 4. The CDR3 consists of 13 residues. The sequence was collected from a woman in her seventies with urothelial cancer. The specimen comprised PBMCs, sampled around atezolizumab (anti-PD-L1) treatment. The chain is built from TRBV27 and TRBJ2-2; 7 bases fit TRBD1. Written as DNA, the CDR3 is TGTGCCAGCCCTACAGGGGTCACCGGGGAGCTGTTTTTT. Its protein is CASPTGVTGELFF.